This T cell receptor beta chain is drawn from a study of blood T cell repertoires in COVID-19. In the study overall: COVID-19 samples collected from the United States, Italy and Spain covered acute and convalescent phases. Sample material is recorded as cDNA or gDNA derived from T cells, B-cell-depleted T cells, or PBMCs.

The CDR3 has 15 amino acids. V was trimmed by 4 bases and J by 2 bases, leaving 12 bases between them. Germline CDR1 reads LGHNT; CDR2 reads FRNRAP. Per the original data handling: Cell counts per sample came from amplifying reference gene primers. The assay was immunoSEQ multiplex PCR, and TCRdb's table has in-frame clones only and misses some. V, J and clone size were drawn from that table, and D and trimming were deduced from the DNA. The sample contains approximately 230,000 clones, more than 60% of which appear only once. This clone has only a few counts. This chain joins TRBV12-5 and TRBJ1-5, with unresolved D. The sample was peripheral blood. This clonotype was obtained from a woman aged 35 to 49 with active or convalescent COVID-19. CDR3 in amino acids: CASGSERRGNQPQHF. As DNA, the CDR3 is TGTGCTAGTGGTTCGGAACGGAGGGGCAATCAGCCCCAGCATTTT. The full variable domain, with the rest looked up from reference TRBV12-5 and TRBJ1-5, is DARVTQTPRHKVTEMGQEVTMRCQPILGHNTVFWYRQTMMQGLELLAYFRNRAPLDDSGMPKDRFSAEMPDATLATLKIQPSEPRDSAVYFCASGSERRGNQPQHFGDGTRLSIL.